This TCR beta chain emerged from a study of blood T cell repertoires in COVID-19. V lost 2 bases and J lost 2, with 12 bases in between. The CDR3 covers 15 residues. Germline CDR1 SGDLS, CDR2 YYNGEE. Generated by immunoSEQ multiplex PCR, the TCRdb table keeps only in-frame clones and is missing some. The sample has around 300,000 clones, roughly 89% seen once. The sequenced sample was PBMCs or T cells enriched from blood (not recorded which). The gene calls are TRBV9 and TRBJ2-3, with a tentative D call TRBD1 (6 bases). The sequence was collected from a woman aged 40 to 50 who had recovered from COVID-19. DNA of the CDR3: TGTGCCAGCAGCGTCCAGGGACACATCACAGATACGCAGTATTTT. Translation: CASSVQGHITDTQYF.